Each of the 21 T cell receptor beta chains below was sequenced from the same sample in a study of T cell responses to AZD1222 COVID-19 vaccine. Data came from immunoSEQ multiplex PCR; TCRdb stores just in-frame clones and leaves some out. The sample comprises around 72,000 clones, about four fifths of which are singletons, and more than 5% rests with the top ten. Material: peripheral blood, obtained on day 0 of AZD1222 vaccination. The source of these receptors is an adult in good health.

The rearrangement links TRBV28 to TRBJ1-1; maybe TRBD1 (5 bases). Germline-derived CDR1 and CDR2 are MDHEN and SYDVKM. CDR3 length equals 15 residues. V lost 0 bases and J lost 0, with 8 bases in between. Here the CDR3 reads CASSLWGDLNTEAFF. The CDR3 nucleotides are TGTGCCAGCAGTTTATGGGGGGACTTGAACACTGAAGCTTTCTTT.

V is TRBV10-3 and J is TRBJ2-2; D might be TRBD1 or TRBD2, each matching 5 bases. V gave up 8 bases and J gave up 4 bases, with 17 bases separating them. The CDR3 totals 15 residues. CDR1 is ENHRY and CDR2 is SYGVKD in the germline V gene. This CDR3 is CAISPRDPSTGELFF. Here the CDR3 DNA reads TGTGCCATCTCCCCCCGGGACCCCAGCACCGGGGAGCTGTTTTTT.

The V gene is TRBV19, the J gene TRBJ1-6; tentatively, D is TRBD1 (5 bases). V lost 5 bases and J lost 5, with 10 bases in between. The germline CDR1 and CDR2 sequences are LNHDA and SQIVND (reference sequence). The CDR3 has 14 residues. CDR3 residues: CASSAGRDNSPLHF. As DNA, the CDR3 is TGTGCCAGTAGTGCGGGACGGGATAATTCACCCCTCCACTTT. Full variable domain (missing parts from reference TRBV19 and TRBJ1-6): DGGITQSPKYLFRKEGQNVTLSCEQNLNHDAMYWYRQDPGQGLRLIYYSQIVNDFQKGDIAEGYSVSREKKESFPLTVTSAQKNPTAFYLCASSAGRDNSPLHFGNGTRLTVT.

This rearrangement joins TRBV11-3 to TRBJ2-2; tentative D call: TRBD2 (5 bases). CDR3 length: 15 amino acids. Trimming pared 1 base from V and 4 bases from J, leaving 10 bases between. Germline CDR1 and CDR2: SGHNT and YENEEA. The CDR3 DNA reads as TGTGCCAGCAGCTTAGTCGGGGTTGGCACCGGGGAGCTGTTTTTT. Its translation is CASSLVGVGTGELFF.

This rearrangement joins TRBV19 to TRBJ1-1; D is unclear. This CDR3 is built from 12 residues. Germline lookup yields CDR1 LNHDA and CDR2 SQIVND (reference sequence). V lost 1 base and J lost 3, with 3 bases in between. The CDR3 DNA reads TGTGCCAGTAGTATAGCGTACACTGAAGCTTTCTTT. Translation: CASSIAYTEAFF.

The chain employs TRBV20-1 and TRBJ1-2; a possible D gene is TRBD1 (5 bases). This CDR3 is 12 amino acids long. Germline V gene sequence: CDR1 DFQATT, CDR2 SNEGSKA (reference sequence). V was pared by 3 bases and J by 3 bases, with 8 bases between. CDR3: CSASRQYYGYTF. The CDR3 DNA sequence: TGCAGTGCTAGTCGACAGTACTATGGCTACACCTTC.

The chain joins TRBV9 to TRBJ2-7; either TRBD1 or TRBD2 may fit D (5 bases each). The CDR3 extends over 14 amino acids. Germline CDR1 SGDLS, CDR2 YYNGEE. Trimming stripped 3 bases from V and 6 bases from J, with 16 bases between. CDR3 sequence (DNA): TGTGCCAGCAGCGCCCGGGACCTAGGCTCCGAGCAGTACTTC. Translated, it gives CASSARDLGSEQYF.

This clone was recorded once. The rearrangement joins TRBV28 to TRBJ1-6; weak D call: TRBD1 (6 bases). V gave up 2 bases and J gave up 7 bases, with 9 bases separating them. The CDR3 runs to 14 residues. The germline V gene encodes CDR1 MDHEN and CDR2 SYDVKM. The DNA of the CDR3 is TGTGCCAGCAGTTTAGTCCAGGGGAATTCACCCCTCCACTTT. This gives the protein CASSLVQGNSPLHF.

This sequence joins TRBV12-3 or TRBV12-4 and TRBJ1-2, with a tentative D call TRBD1 (5 bases). The CDR3 is made up of 13 amino acids. V shed 5 bases and J shed 2 bases, with 9 bases lying between them. CDR3 protein: CASSHRRNYGYTF. CDR3 DNA: TGTGCCAGCAGTCACAGGCGAAACTATGGCTACACCTTC.

The chain links TRBV4-1 to TRBJ2-1, with unresolved D. Per germline, CDR1 MGHRA and CDR2 YSYEKL. This CDR3 has 16 residues. The V end lost 2 bases, the J end lost 5 bases, and 16 bases lay between the germline ends. CDR3 loop: CASSQLTVRSDNEQFF. The CDR3 nucleotides are TGCGCCAGCAGCCAACTAACAGTTCGTTCAGACAATGAGCAGTTCTTC.

This sequence joins TRBV29-1 and TRBJ1-2; 7 bases match TRBD1. The germline CDR1 and CDR2 sequences are SQVTM and ANQGSEA. CDR3 size: 15 residues. The ends lost 3 bases at V and 3 bases at J; junction bases unmatched: 10. CDR3 region: CSVESWRQGDYGYTF. The CDR3 nucleotides are TGCAGCGTTGAGTCCTGGAGGCAGGGGGACTATGGCTACACCTTC.

This rearrangement joins TRBV7-9 to TRBJ2-2; D unresolved. This CDR3 has 12 residues. CDR1 is SEHNR, CDR2 FQNEAQ, per germline (reference sequence). V was shortened by 2 bases and J by 2 bases, with 0 bases between the two germline ends. The CDR3 sequence: CASSLNTGELFF. The CDR3 DNA is TGTGCCAGCAGCTTAAACACCGGGGAGCTGTTTTTT.

The V call is TRBV6-5, the J call TRBJ1-1; D remains ambiguous. V gave up 2 bases and J gave up 0 bases, with 10 bases separating them. Per germline, CDR1 MNHEY and CDR2 SVGAGI. The CDR3 loop spans 15 amino acids. The CDR3 region is CASSYSSGLNTEAFF. The DNA of the CDR3 is TGTGCCAGCAGTTACAGTTCCGGGTTGAACACTGAAGCTTTCTTT.

This CDR3 is CASTSGTGVPGANVLTF. CDR3 in DNA: TGTGCCAGCACCTCCGGGACAGGGGTCCCTGGGGCCAACGTCCTGACTTTC. This chain connects TRBV25-1 to TRBJ2-6, with TRBD1 identical over 10 bases. The CDR3 has 17 amino acids. Germline CDR1 MGHDK, CDR2 SYGVNS. V dropped 7 bases and J dropped 2; count of bases not matched to a gene: 8.

The chain is built from TRBV5-4 and TRBJ2-6; D remains unclear. CDR3 length: 15 amino acids. From germline, CDR1 is SGHNT and CDR2 YYREEE (reference sequence). V lost 2 bases to trimming and J lost 0 bases, with 6 bases between them. CDR3 in DNA: TGTGCCAGCAGCTTTCCCATCTCTGGGGCCAACGTCCTGACTTTC. Translating gives CASSFPISGANVLTF. The entire variable domain, with the rest obtained from reference TRBV5-4 and TRBJ2-6, is as follows: ETGVTQSPTHLIKTRGQQVTLRCSSQSGHNTVSWYQQALGQGPQFIFQYYREEENGRGNFPPRFSGLQFPNYSSELNVNALELDDSALYLCASSFPISGANVLTFGAGSRLTVL.

The sample holds a few counts of this clone. V and J are TRBV9 and TRBJ1-3, with D unclear. The germline V gene has CDR1 SGDLS and CDR2 YYNGEE. CDR3 length: 16 residues. Trimming shortened V by 3 bases and J by 0 bases, and 13 bases separated the two germline ends. The CDR3 coding sequence is TGTGCCAGCAGCGCCCTAGCACTGAGCTCTGGAAACACCATATATTTT. This codes for CASSALALSSGNTIYF.

The chain couples TRBV11-2 to TRBJ1-1; unclear D gene. CDR1 SGHAT and CDR2 FQNNGV come from the germline V gene. Between the trimmed V and J ends, which lost 6 bases and 1 base, there was a span of 9 bases. The CDR3 contains 13 residues. The CDR3 coding sequence is TGTGCCAGCAGACGTAGGCGGAACACTGAAGCTTTCTTT. Its protein product is CASRRRRNTEAFF.

This clone was counted a single time. The genes are TRBV6-1 and TRBJ2-5; D is ambiguous. The CDR3 loop spans 13 amino acids. Per germline, CDR1 MNHNS and CDR2 SASEGT. Trimming took 3 bases from V and 2 from J, leaving 7 bases between them. CDR3 sequence (DNA): TGTGCCAGCAGTGAGACACTACAAGAGACCCAGTACTTC. Its protein product is CASSETLQETQYF.

The CDR3: CAWSAHSNQPQHF. The CDR3 DNA reads TGTGCCTGGAGTGCCCATAGCAATCAGCCCCAGCATTTT. J is TRBJ1-5 and V is TRBV30; D remains ambiguous. Germline CDR1 GTSNPN, CDR2 SVGIG (reference sequence). The length of the CDR3 is 13 residues. Trimming pared 1 base from V and 0 bases from J, leaving 4 bases between.

This clone was recorded once. The chain combines TRBV7-2 with TRBJ1-3; the match to TRBD1 covers 7 bases. Per the germline V gene, CDR1 is SGHTA and CDR2 is FQGNSA. Unmatched junction bases numbered 6, after V lost 5 bases and J lost 2 bases. The CDR3 sequence is 15 residues long. As DNA, the CDR3 is TGTGCCAGCAGCCGCGACAGGGATACTGGAAACACCATATATTTT. Translation: CASSRDRDTGNTIYF.

The chain employs TRBV2 and TRBJ2-1, with TRBD1 as a possible D gene (6 bases). V dropped 8 bases and J dropped 6 bases, with 17 bases sitting between them. The CDR3 consists of 14 residues. Germline V gives CDR1 SNHLY, CDR2 FYNNEI. The CDR3 DNA follows: TGTGCCAGCTCCTGGAATGGGGGCTTCAATGAGCAGTTCTTC. Amino acid sequence: CASSWNGGFNEQFF. Filled out from reference TRBV2 and TRBJ2-1, the complete variable domain reads EPEVTQTPSHQVTQMGQEVILRCVPISNHLYFYWYRQILGQKVEFLVSFYNNEISEKSEIFDDQFSVERPDGSNFTLKIRSTKLEDSAMYFCASSWNGGFNEQFFGPGTRLTVL.